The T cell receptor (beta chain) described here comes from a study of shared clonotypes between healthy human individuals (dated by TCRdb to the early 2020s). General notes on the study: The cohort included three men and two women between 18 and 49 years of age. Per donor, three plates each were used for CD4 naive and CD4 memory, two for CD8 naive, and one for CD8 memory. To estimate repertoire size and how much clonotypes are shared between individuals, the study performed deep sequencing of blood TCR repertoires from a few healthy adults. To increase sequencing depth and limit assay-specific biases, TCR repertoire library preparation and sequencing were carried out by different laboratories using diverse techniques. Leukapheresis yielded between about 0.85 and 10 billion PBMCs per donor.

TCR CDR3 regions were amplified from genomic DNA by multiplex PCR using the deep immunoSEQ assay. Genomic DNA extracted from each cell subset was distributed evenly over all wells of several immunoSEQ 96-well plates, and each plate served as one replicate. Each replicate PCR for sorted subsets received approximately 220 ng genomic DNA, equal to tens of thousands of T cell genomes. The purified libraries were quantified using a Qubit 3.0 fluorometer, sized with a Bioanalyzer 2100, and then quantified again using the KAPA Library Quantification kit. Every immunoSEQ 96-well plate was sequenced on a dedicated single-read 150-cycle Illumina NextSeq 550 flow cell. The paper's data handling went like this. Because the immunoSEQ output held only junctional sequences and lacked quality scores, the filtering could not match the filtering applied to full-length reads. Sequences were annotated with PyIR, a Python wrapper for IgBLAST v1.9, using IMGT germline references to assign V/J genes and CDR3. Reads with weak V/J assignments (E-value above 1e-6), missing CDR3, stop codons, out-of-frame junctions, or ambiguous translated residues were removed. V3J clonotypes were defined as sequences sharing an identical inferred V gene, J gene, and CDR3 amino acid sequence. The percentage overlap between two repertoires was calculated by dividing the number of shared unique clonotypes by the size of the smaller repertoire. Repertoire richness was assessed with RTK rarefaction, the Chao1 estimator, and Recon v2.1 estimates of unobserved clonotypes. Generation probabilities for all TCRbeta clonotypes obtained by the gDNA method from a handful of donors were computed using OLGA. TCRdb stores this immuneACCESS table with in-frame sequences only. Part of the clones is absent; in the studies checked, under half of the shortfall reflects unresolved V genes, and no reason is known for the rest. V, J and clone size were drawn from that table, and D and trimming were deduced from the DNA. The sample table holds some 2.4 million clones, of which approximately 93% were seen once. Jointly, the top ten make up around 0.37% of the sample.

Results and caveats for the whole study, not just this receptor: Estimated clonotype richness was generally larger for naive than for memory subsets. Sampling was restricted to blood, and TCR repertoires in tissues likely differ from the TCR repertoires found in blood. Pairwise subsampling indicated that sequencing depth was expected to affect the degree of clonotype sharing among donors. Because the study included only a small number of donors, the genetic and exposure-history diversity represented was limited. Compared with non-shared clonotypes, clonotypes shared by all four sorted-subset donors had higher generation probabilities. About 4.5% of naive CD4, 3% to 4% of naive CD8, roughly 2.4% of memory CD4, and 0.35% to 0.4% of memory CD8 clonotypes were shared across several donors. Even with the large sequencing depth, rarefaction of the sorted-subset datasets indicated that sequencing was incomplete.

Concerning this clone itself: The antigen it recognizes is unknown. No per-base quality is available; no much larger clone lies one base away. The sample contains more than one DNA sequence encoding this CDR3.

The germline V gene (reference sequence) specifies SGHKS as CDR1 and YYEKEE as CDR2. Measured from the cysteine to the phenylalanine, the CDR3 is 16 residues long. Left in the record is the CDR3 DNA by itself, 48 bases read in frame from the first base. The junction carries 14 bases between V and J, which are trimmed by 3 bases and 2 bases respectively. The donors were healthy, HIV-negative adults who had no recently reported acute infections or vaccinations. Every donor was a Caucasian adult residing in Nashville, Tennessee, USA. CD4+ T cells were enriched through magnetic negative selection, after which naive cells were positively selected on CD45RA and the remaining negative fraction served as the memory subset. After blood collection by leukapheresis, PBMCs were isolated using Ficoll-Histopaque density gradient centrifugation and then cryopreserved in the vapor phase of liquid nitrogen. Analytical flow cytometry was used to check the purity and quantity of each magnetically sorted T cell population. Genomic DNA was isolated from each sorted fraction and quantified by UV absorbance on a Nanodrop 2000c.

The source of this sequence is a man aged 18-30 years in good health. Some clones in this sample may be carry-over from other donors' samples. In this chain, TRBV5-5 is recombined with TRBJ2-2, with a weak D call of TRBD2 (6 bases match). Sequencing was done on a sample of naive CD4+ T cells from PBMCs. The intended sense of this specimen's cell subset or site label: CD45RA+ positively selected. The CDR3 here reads CASSWETGLNTGELFF. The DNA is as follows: TGTGCCAGCAGCTGGGAGACGGGACTTAACACCGGGGAGCTGTTTTTT.